This T cell receptor (beta chain) came from a study of technical replicates of blood from a few donors (dated by TCRdb to 2016 to 2017). The library was obtained by the immunoSEQ multiplex PCR assay. TCRdb retrieved this table from immuneACCESS and kept in-frame rearrangements only. Not all clones are present; in checked studies, unresolved V genes account for under half, and no reason is known for the remainder. Recorded for this sample are some 87,000 clones; 85% to 95% of them occurred a single time. About 0.36% of the sample rests with the top ten. The table lists this clone with a count of one. Its antigen remains undetermined. Base qualities are not provided; no much larger clone lies one nucleotide away. After removal of 6 bases from V and 3 bases from J, the junction retains 8 bases not matched to a gene. The CDR1 and CDR2 encoded by the germline V gene are MDHEN and SYDVKM. The CDR3 starts with the cysteine, ends with the phenylalanine, and has 14 residues. Only the CDR3 part of the read is kept: 42 bases, read in frame from the first base.

The sample comprised T cells isolated from PBMCs. This clonotype was obtained from a human donor in good health. The chain is encoded by TRBV28 joined to TRBJ2-7, with 7 central nucleotides matching TRBD2. The nucleotide sequence reads TGTGCCAGCAGATCGACGGGAGGCTTCTACGAGCAGTACTTC. Its translation reads: CASRSTGGFYEQYF.